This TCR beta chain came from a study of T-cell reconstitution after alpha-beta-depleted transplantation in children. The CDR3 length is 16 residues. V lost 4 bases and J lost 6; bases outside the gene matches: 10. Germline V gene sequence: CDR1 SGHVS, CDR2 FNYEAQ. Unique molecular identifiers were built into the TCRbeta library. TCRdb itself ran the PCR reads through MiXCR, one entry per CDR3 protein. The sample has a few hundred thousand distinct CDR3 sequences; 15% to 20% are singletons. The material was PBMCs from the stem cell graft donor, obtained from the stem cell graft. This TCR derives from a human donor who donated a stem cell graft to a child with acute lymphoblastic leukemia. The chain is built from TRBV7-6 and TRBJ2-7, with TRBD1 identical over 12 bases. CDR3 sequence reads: CASSSDWGQGALEQYF. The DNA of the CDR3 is TGTGCCAGCAGCTCAGACTGGGGACAGGGGGCCCTCGAGCAGTACTTC.